This paragraph reports one T cell receptor beta chain. Time point here: persistent/refractory GD, antithyroid drugs over 5 years with positive TRAb. Making the TCR library involved RNA that had been extracted from PBMCs. According to the study, TCR beta libraries were built with iRepertoire HTBI primers and CDR3-region Arm-PCR. MiXCR, applied by TCRdb to the multiplex PCR reads, yields one record per CDR3 protein. The repertoire holds 300,000 to 500,000 distinct CDR3 sequences, with under 25% as singletons. The sample belongs to a study of regulatory T cells in long-lasting Graves disease. Trimming removed 3 bases at V and 1 base at J, with 10 bases between. There are 15 residues in the CDR3. The germline gives CDR1 MNHEY, CDR2 SMNVEV (reference sequence).

The source of this sequence is a female donor with Graves disease. The sample was peripheral blood mononuclear cells (PBMCs), taken when the disease was refractory, from a patient treated with antithyroid drugs. The gene calls are TRBV27 and TRBJ1-5, with D unresolved. CDR3 sequence: CASSFGSGSNQPQHF. CDR3 in DNA: TGTGCCAGCAGTTTCGGATCTGGGAGCAATCAGCCCCAGCATTTT.